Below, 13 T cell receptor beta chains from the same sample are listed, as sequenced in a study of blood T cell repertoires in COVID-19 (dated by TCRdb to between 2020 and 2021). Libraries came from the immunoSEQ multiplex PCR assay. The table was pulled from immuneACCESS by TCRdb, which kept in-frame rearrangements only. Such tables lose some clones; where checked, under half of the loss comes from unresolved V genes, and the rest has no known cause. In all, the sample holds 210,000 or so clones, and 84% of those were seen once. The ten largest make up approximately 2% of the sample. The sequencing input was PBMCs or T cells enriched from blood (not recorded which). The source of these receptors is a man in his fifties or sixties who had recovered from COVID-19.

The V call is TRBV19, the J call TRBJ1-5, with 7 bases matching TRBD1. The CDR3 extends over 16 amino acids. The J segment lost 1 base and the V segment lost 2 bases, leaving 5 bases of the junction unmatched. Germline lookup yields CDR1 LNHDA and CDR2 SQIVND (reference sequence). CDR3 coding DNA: TGTGCCAGTAGTATAACTTGGGACAGCAGCAATCAGCCCCAGCATTTT. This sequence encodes CASSITWDSSNQPQHF.

The DNA of the CDR3 is TGTGCCAGTAGTATAGCCCGGGGGTCTAATGAAAAACTGTTTTTT. Its protein is CASSIARGSNEKLFF. The chain uses TRBV19 and TRBJ1-4, with a possible D match to TRBD1 (5 bases). Germline V gives CDR1 LNHDA, CDR2 SQIVND (reference sequence). This CDR3 comprises 15 residues. V lost 1 base and J 3 bases, leaving 9 bases between the germline ends.

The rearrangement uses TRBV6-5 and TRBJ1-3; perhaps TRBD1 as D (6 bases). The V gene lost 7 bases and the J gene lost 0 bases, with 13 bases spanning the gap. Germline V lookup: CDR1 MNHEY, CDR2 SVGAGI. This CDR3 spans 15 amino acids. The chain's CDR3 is CASTAGVLSGNTIYF. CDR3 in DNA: TGTGCCAGCACCGCAGGGGTCCTCTCTGGAAACACCATATATTTT.

The CDR3 loop reads CASSFDSSGTQETQYF. DNA of the CDR3: TGTGCCAGCAGCTTTGATAGTTCCGGGACACAAGAGACCCAGTACTTC. The gene calls are TRBV7-8 and TRBJ2-5; D perhaps matches TRBD1 (6 bases). CDR1 SGHVS and CDR2 FQNEAQ come from the germline V gene. The V end lost 3 bases, the J end lost 2 bases, and 16 bases lay between the germline ends. The CDR3 has 16 amino acids.

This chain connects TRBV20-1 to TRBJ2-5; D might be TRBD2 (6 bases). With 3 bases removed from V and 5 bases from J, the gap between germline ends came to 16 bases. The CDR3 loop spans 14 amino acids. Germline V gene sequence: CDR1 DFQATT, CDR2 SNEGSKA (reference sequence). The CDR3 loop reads CSASAPIGGETQYF. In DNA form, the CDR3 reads TGCAGTGCTAGTGCCCCGATAGGAGGGGAGACCCAGTACTTC.

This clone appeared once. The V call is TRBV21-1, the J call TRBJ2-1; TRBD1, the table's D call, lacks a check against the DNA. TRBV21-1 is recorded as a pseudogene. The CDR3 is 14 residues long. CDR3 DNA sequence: TGTGCCAGCAGGCGAGGCAGGGTGGTCCATGAGCAGTTCTTC. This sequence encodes CASRRGRVVHEQFF.

CDR3: CASSILGQLTYNEQFF. The CDR3 coding sequence is TGTGCCAGCAGTATCCTGGGACAGTTGACCTACAATGAGCAGTTCTTC. V is TRBV27 and J is TRBJ2-1; 7 bases are shared with TRBD1. The CDR3 covers 16 residues. The germline gives CDR1 MNHEY, CDR2 SMNVEV (reference sequence). J was trimmed by 2 bases and V by 5 bases; bases with no gene match: 9.

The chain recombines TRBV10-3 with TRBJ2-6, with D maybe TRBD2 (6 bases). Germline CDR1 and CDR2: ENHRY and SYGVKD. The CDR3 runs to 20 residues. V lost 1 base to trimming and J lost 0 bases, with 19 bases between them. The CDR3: CAISEYHPGVADSGANVLTF. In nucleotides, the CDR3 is TGTGCCATCAGTGAGTATCATCCCGGAGTAGCGGACTCTGGGGCCAACGTCCTGACTTTC.

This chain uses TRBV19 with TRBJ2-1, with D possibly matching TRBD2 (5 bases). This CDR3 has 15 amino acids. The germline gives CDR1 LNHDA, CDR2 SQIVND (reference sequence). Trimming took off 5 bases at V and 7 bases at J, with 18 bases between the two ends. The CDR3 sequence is CASSGGSASWNEQFF. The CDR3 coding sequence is TGTGCCAGTAGTGGAGGATCCGCCTCATGGAATGAGCAGTTCTTC.

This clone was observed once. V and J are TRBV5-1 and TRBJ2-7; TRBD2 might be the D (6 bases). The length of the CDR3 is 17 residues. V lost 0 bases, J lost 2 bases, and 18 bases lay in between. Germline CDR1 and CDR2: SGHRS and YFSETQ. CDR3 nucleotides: TGCGCCAGCAGCTTGGGGACTTCGGCTAGCGTCACCTACGAGCAGTACTTC. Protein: CASSLGTSASVTYEQYF. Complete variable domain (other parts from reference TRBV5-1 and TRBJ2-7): KAGVTQTPRYLIKTRGQQVTLSCSPISGHRSVSWYQQTPGQGLQFLFEYFSETQRNKGNFPGRFSGRQFSNSRSEMNVSTLELGDSALYLCASSLGTSASVTYEQYFGPGTRLTVT.

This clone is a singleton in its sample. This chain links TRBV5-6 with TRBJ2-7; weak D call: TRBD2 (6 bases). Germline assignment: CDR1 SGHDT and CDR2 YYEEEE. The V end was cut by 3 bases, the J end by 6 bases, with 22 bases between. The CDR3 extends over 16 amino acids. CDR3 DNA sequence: TGTGCCAGCAGCTGGGGGGAAGTCCGGAACCTCTTCGAGCAGTACTTC. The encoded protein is CASSWGEVRNLFEQYF.

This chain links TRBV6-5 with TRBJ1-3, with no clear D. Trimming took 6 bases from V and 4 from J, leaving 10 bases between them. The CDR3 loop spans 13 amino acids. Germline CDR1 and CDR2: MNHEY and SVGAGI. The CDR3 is CASRRAGGNTIYF. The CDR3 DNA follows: TGTGCCAGCAGGCGAGCAGGAGGAAACACCATATATTTT.

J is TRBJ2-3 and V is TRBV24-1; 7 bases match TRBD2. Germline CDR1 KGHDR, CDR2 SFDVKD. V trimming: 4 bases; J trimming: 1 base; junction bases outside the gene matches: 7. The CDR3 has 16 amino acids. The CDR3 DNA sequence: TGTGCCACCAGTGACCCACGGGGACTACGCACAGATACGCAGTATTTT. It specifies CATSDPRGLRTDTQYF.